This TCR beta chain comes out of a study of metastatic and nonmetastatic thyroid tumors. Study overall: For malignant and benign thyroid patients, tumor or nodule tissue and blood were the sources whose repertoires were compared.

In the original processing: Clinicopathological groups differed in CDR3, with these differences serving to build a distant-metastasis classifier for papillary thyroid cancer. TCRdb reanalyzed the PCR reads via MiXCR. The V and J calls and clone size come from TCRdb's table, not from the authors' own analysis. The table records 35,000 to 50,000 clones, 9.5% to 13% of them present only once. Thyroid surgery took place with no prior treatment in any patient. Germline lookup yields CDR1 MDHEN and CDR2 SYDVKM. CDR3 length: 13 residues. This clone was seen a handful of times. One junction end disagrees with the germline gene, perhaps due to a read error.

The TCR comes from a male donor with papillary thyroid cancer or a benign thyroid nodule (not recorded which). Some clones in this sample may be carry-over from other donors' samples. Material for sequencing was blood. The rearrangement joins TRBV28 to TRBJ2-7, with 12 bases aligning to TRBD1. This CDR3 is CASYRDRGHEQCF. In DNA, the CDR3 is TGTGCCAGCTACCGGGACAGGGGGCACGAGCAGTGCTTC.